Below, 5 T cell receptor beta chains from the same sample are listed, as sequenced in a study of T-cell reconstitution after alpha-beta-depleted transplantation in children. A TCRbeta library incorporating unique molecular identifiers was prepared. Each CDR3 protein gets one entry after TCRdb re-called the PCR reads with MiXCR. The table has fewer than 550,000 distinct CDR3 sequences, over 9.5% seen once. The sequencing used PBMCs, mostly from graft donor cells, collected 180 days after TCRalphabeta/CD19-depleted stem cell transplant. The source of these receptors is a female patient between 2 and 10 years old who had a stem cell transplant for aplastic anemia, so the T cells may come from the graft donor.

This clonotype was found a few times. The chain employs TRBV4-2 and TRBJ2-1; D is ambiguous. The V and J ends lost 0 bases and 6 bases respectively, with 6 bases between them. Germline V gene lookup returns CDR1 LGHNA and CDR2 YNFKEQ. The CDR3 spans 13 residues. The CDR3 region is CASSQEDRNEQFF. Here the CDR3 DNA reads TGTGCCAGCAGCCAAGAAGACCGCAATGAGCAGTTCTTC.

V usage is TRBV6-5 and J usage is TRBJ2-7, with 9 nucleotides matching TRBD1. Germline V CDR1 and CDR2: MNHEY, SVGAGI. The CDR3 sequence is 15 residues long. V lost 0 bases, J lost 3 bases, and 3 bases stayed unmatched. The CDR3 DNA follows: TGTGCCAGCAGTTACTCGACAGGGGGGAACTACGAGCAGTACGTC. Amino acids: CASSYSTGGNYEQYV.

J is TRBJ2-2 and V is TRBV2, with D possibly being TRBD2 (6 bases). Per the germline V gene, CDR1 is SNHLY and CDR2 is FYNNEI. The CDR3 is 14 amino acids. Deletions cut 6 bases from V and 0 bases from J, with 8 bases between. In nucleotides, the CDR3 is TGTGCCAGCAGGCGACTAGCGAACACCGGGGAGCTGTTTTTT. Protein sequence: CASRRLANTGELFF.

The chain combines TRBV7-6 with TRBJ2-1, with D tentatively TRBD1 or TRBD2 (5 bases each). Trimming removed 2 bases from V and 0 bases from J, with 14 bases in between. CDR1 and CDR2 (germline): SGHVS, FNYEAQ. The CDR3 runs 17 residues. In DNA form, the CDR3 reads TGTGCCAGCAGCTTATCTGTGGGACCCTCCTCCTACAATGAGCAGTTCTTC. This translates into CASSLSVGPSSYNEQFF.

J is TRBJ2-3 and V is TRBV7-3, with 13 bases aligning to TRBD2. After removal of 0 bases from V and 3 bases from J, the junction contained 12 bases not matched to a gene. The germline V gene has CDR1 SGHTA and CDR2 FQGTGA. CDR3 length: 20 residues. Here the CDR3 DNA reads TGTGCCAGCAGCTTAACCCCTGGACTAGCGGGGGTTCCTCCGACAGATACGCAGTATTTT. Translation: CASSLTPGLAGVPPTDTQYF.